This entry lists 25 T cell receptor beta chains sequenced from one sample in a study of blood T cell repertoires in COVID-19 (dated by TCRdb to 2019 to 2021). Preparation of the library involved the immunoSEQ multiplex PCR assay. Sourced from immuneACCESS, this table was stored by TCRdb with only in-frame sequences that have V and J called. A share of the clones is absent; for the studies checked, an unresolved V gene accounts for under half, and the remainder has no known explanation. The sample table contains 250,000 to 300,000 clones; only one count was recorded for about 91% of them. The ten largest clones add up to more than 1% of the sample. Specimen: PBMCs or T cells enriched from blood (not recorded which). These receptors originate from a human donor in a cohort exposed to, infected with or recovered from COVID-19 (not recorded which). The donor label of this sample is uncertain.

Worth noting for this clone: The junction departs from germline at one end; a sequencing error may be responsible. V usage is TRBV12-3 or TRBV12-4 and J usage is TRBJ1-3, with 8 nucleotides matching TRBD1. There are 12 residues in the CDR3. For the CDR3, the DNA is TGTGCCAGCAGTCCGGGAAAGGGGACAGGCTTGTTT. This encodes CASSPGKGTGLF.

In the case of this clone: One junction end disagrees with the germline gene, perhaps due to a read error. The gene calls are TRBV6-5 and TRBJ2-7; 7 positions match TRBD1. From germline, CDR1 is MNHEY and CDR2 SVGAGI. The CDR3 sequence is 12 residues long. CDR3 sequence: CASSSSGTALLF. The DNA for the CDR3 is TGTGCCAGCAGTTCCTCCGGGACAGCCCTCCTATTC.

This clone was picked up one time. The rearrangement uses TRBV30 and TRBJ2-1; D remains ambiguous. The CDR3 has 13 amino acids. Germline CDR1 GTSNPN, CDR2 SVGIG (reference sequence). V dropped 0 bases and J dropped 5 bases, with 8 bases sitting between them. This CDR3 reads CAWSVELDNEQFF. CDR3 in DNA: TGTGCCTGGAGTGTAGAACTTGACAATGAGCAGTTCTTC.

This chain connects TRBV4-3 to TRBJ2-3, with 13 bases that match TRBD2. CDR3 length: 14 amino acids. The germline CDR1 and CDR2 sequences are LGHNA and YSLEER. J lost 3 bases, V lost 6 bases, and 0 bases had no gene match. The chain's CDR3 is CASRLAGGTDTQYF. CDR3 in DNA: TGCGCCAGCAGACTAGCGGGGGGGACAGATACGCAGTATTTT.

The rearrangement uses TRBV4-2 and TRBJ1-1; 7 bases fit TRBD1. This CDR3 is built from 13 residues. J gave up 5 bases and V 6 bases, and 6 bases lay outside the gene matches. Germline V CDR1 and CDR2: LGHNA, YNFKEQ. CDR3 in DNA: TGTGCCAGCAGACTTACAGGGGAAACTGAAGCTTTCTTT. Translating gives CASRLTGETEAFF.

The chain uses TRBV5-6 and TRBJ2-7; D is unclear. CDR1 is SGHDT, CDR2 YYEEEE, per germline. Trimming took 0 bases from V and 5 from J, leaving 6 bases between them. The CDR3 runs to 12 residues. This CDR3 reads CASSLGLDEQYF. CDR3 nucleotide sequence: TGTGCCAGCAGCTTGGGACTCGACGAGCAGTACTTC.

The sample holds one count of this clone. The chain joins TRBV7-9 to TRBJ1-4, with TRBD1 as a possible D gene (5 bases). CDR1 is SEHNR and CDR2 is FQNEAQ in the germline V gene (reference sequence). This CDR3 is 14 amino acids long. Trimming took 5 bases from V and 7 from J, leaving 14 bases between them. CDR3 protein: CASSISGISEKLFF. The CDR3 DNA reads as TGTGCCAGCAGCATTTCAGGGATAAGTGAAAAACTGTTTTTT. Full variable domain (missing parts from reference TRBV7-9 and TRBJ1-4): DTGVSQNPRHKITKRGQNVTFRCDPISEHNRLYWYRQTLGQGPEFLTYFQNEAQLEKSRLLSDRFSAERPKGSFSTLEIQRTEQGDSAMYLCASSISGISEKLFFGSGTQLSVL.

The chain is built from TRBV2 and TRBJ2-6; the D gene is possibly TRBD1 (6 bases). Between the trimmed V and J ends, which lost 11 bases and 3 bases, there was a span of 11 bases. The CDR3 is 13 residues long. Germline V gene data show CDR1 as SNHLY and CDR2 as FYNNEI. As DNA, the CDR3 is TGTGCCGGATACAGGGATGGGGCCAACGTCCTGACTTTC. It translates to CAGYRDGANVLTF.

This clone appeared a few times. The gene calls are TRBV11-2 and TRBJ1-1; D is unclear. V lost 4 bases to trimming and J lost 6 bases, with 15 bases between them. The CDR3 consists of 14 residues. Per the germline V gene, CDR1 is SGHAT and CDR2 is FQNNGV. DNA of the CDR3: TGTGCCAGCAGCTCCAATAGAGGATGGCCTGAAGCTTTCTTT. It translates to CASSSNRGWPEAFF.

The CDR3 DNA reads as TGTGCCAGTACCCCCGGGACTACGAACACCGGGGAGCTGTTTTTT. It encodes CASTPGTTNTGELFF. The chain employs TRBV19 and TRBJ2-2, with 7 bases that match TRBD2. With 7 bases clipped from V and 0 bases from J, the junction kept 5 bases outside the gene matches. This CDR3 spans 15 amino acids. Germline V gene sequence: CDR1 LNHDA, CDR2 SQIVND (reference sequence).

J is TRBJ2-2 and V is TRBV19, with TRBD2 as a possible D gene (5 bases). The V and J ends lost 4 bases and 4 bases respectively, with 7 bases between them. The CDR3 extends over 13 amino acids. The germline gives CDR1 LNHDA, CDR2 SQIVND (reference sequence). CDR3 bases: TGTGCCAGTAGTACGGGGATCACCGGGGAGCTGTTTTTT. Translated: CASSTGITGELFF.

V and J are TRBV25-1 and TRBJ1-3; D unclear. The CDR3 is 14 residues long. Trimming cost V 3 bases and J 3 bases, with 9 bases left between them. Germline-derived CDR1 and CDR2 are MGHDK and SYGVNS. The CDR3 region is CASSEPGFGNTIYF. CDR3 bases: TGTGCCAGCAGTGAGCCAGGTTTTGGAAACACCATATATTTT.

The V gene is TRBV24-1, the J gene TRBJ2-7; weak D call: TRBD1 (5 bases). The germline V and J ends were trimmed by 2 bases and 5 bases, with 15 bases remaining between them. This CDR3 is 15 amino acids long. CDR1 is KGHDR and CDR2 is SFDVKD in the germline V gene. Written as DNA, the CDR3 is TGTGCCACCAGTGATTATGAGGCAGGGTCCCACGAGCAGTACTTC. This sequence encodes CATSDYEAGSHEQYF.

J is TRBJ1-2 and V is TRBV30; D ambiguous. This CDR3 spans 11 amino acids. The V end was cut by 0 bases, the J end by 8 bases, with 7 bases between. CDR1 GTSNPN and CDR2 SVGIG come from the germline V gene (reference sequence). In DNA, the CDR3 is TGTGCCTGGAGTGTAATTGGCGGCTACACCTTC. This sequence encodes CAWSVIGGYTF.

This chain links TRBV5-1 with TRBJ2-2; a possible D gene is TRBD1 (6 bases). The germline V gene encodes CDR1 SGHRS and CDR2 YFSETQ. V lost 4 bases and J lost 1, with 11 bases in between. This CDR3 has 15 amino acids. For the CDR3, the DNA is TGCGCCAGCAGCGGGGACATTCGGAACACCGGGGAGCTGTTTTTT. Residues: CASSGDIRNTGELFF.

This clone was seen more than once but under ten times. This chain uses TRBV6-5 with TRBJ2-6; no firm D call. V was shortened by 6 bases and J by 4 bases, with 7 bases between the two germline ends. The CDR3 runs 13 residues. Germline V gene sequence: CDR1 MNHEY, CDR2 SVGAGI. The CDR3 protein is CASSPVGANVLTF. The CDR3 DNA reads TGTGCCAGCAGCCCCGTGGGGGCCAACGTCCTGACTTTC.

The V gene is TRBV11-2, the J gene TRBJ1-3, with D possibly matching TRBD1 (5 bases). Germline V gives CDR1 SGHAT, CDR2 FQNNGV. CDR3 length: 14 residues. Trimming removed 1 base from V and 3 bases from J, with 7 bases in between. The CDR3 DNA sequence: TGTGCCAGCAGCTTAGCCAGGGTTGGAAACACCATATATTTT. Amino acid sequence: CASSLARVGNTIYF.

The chain uses TRBV19 and TRBJ1-5, with 7 bases identical to TRBD1. Unmatched junction bases numbered 11, after V lost 2 bases and J lost 4 bases. In germline, CDR1 is LNHDA, CDR2 SQIVND (reference sequence). This CDR3 contains 17 residues. DNA of the CDR3: TGTGCCAGTAGTATATGGAGGGGGCAGGGGAATAATCAGCCCCAGCATTTT. Protein sequence: CASSIWRGQGNNQPQHF.

This clone appeared a few times. The chain has TRBV19 and TRBJ1-5; 7 positions match TRBD1. The germline V gene encodes CDR1 LNHDA and CDR2 SQIVND (reference sequence). The CDR3 loop spans 15 amino acids. After removal of 6 bases from V and 0 bases from J, the junction contained 5 bases not matched to a gene. The CDR3 here is CASRGDRYSNQPQHF. The CDR3 bases are TGTGCCAGTAGGGGGGACAGATATAGCAATCAGCCCCAGCATTTT.

This rearrangement joins TRBV6-5 to TRBJ1-5, with D maybe TRBD1 (6 bases). CDR3 length: 15 amino acids. The V end was cut by 0 bases, the J end by 3 bases, with 9 bases between. CDR1 is MNHEY, CDR2 SVGAGI, per germline. The CDR3 coding sequence is TGTGCCAGCAGTTACTCTGGACAGACCAATCAGCCCCAGCATTTT. Protein sequence: CASSYSGQTNQPQHF.

This chain uses TRBV7-2 with TRBJ2-7; D is ambiguous. This CDR3 is 13 amino acids long. V shed 6 bases and J shed 3 bases, with 12 bases lying between them. The V gene's germline CDR1 is SGHTA and CDR2 FQGNSA. In DNA form, the CDR3 reads TGTGCCAGCAGACACGACTCGAACTACGAGCAGTACTTC. Its translation: CASRHDSNYEQYF. Variable domain in full (rest from reference TRBV7-2 and TRBJ2-7): GAGVSQSPSNKVTEKGKDVELRCDPISGHTALYWYRQSLGQGLEFLIYFQGNSAPDKSGLPSDRFSAERTGGSVSTLTIQRTQQEDSAVYLCASRHDSNYEQYFGPGTRLTVT.

This chain joins TRBV7-9 and TRBJ1-2; D is uncertain. The germline CDR1 and CDR2 sequences are SEHNR and FQNEAQ (reference sequence). Trimming left V 6 bases short and J 3 bases short, with 8 bases between. The CDR3 sequence is 12 residues long. CDR3 DNA: TGTGCCAGCAGGGGTCAGGACTATGGCTACACCTTC. It yields the protein CASRGQDYGYTF.

This chain uses TRBV7-9 with TRBJ1-1; a possible D gene is TRBD1 (5 bases). V was trimmed by 1 base and J by 6 bases, leaving 18 bases between them. In germline, CDR1 is SEHNR, CDR2 FQNEAQ (reference sequence). The CDR3 runs 16 residues. Written as DNA, the CDR3 is TGTGCCAGCAGCTTAGTAGGCAGGGATGGGTACCCTGAAGCTTTCTTT. Protein product: CASSLVGRDGYPEAFF.

This clone is categorized as medium-sized (0.01 to 0.1%). CDR3 bases: TGTGCCAGCAGTTTATTGATGGGTACACAGGATGAAGCTTTCTTT. This codes for CASSLLMGTQDEAFF. The V and J genes are TRBV6-5 and TRBJ1-1; maybe TRBD1 (5 bases). Trimming removed 4 bases from V and 7 bases from J, with 19 bases in between. Germline assignment: CDR1 MNHEY and CDR2 SVGAGI. CDR3 length equals 15 residues.

The V and J genes are TRBV29-1 and TRBJ2-6; unclear D gene. The CDR3 runs to 14 residues. CDR1 SQVTM and CDR2 ANQGSEA come from the germline V gene. The germline V and J ends were trimmed by 4 bases and 2 bases, with 9 bases remaining between them. CDR3 residues: CSVVIPAGANVLTF. In nucleotides, the CDR3 is TGCAGCGTTGTGATTCCGGCTGGGGCCAACGTCCTGACTTTC.